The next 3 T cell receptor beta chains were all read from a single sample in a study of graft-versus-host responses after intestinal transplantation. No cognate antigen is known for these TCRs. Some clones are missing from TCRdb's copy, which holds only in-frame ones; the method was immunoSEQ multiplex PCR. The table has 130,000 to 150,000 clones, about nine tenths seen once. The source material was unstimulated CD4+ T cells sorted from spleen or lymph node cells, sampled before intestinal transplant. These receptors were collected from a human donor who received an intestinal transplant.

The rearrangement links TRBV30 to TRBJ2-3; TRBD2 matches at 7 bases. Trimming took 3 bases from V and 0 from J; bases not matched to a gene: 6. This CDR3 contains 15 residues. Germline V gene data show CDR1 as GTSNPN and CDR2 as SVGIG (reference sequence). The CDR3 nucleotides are TGTGCCTGGAGCCAGCTAGCGGAGAGCACAGATACGCAGTATTTT. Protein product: CAWSQLAESTDTQYF. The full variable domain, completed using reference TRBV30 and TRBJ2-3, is SQTIHQWPATLVQPVGSPLSLECTVEGTSNPNLYWYRQAAGRGLQLLFYSVGIGQISSEVPQNLSASRPQDRQFILSSKKLLLSDSGFYLCAWSQLAESTDTQYFGPGTRLTVL.

This chain's CDR3 is CASSQREVAGGYEQYF. In DNA form, the CDR3 reads TGTGCCAGCAGCCAGAGAGAGGTAGCGGGAGGGTACGAGCAGTACTTC. The rearrangement uses TRBV9 and TRBJ2-7, with TRBD2 identical over 11 bases. J was trimmed by 4 bases and V by 4 bases; bases with no gene match: 10. The length of the CDR3 is 16 residues. In germline, CDR1 is SGDLS, CDR2 YYNGEE.

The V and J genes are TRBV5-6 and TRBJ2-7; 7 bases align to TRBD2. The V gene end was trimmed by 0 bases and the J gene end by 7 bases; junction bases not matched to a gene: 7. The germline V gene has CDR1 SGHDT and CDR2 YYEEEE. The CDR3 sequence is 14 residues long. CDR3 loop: CASSLGALASEQYF. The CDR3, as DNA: TGTGCCAGCAGCTTGGGGGCACTAGCGAGTGAGCAGTACTTC.